The sequence of this TCR beta chain was determined in a study of shared clonotypes between healthy human individuals. V gave up 5 bases and J gave up 4 bases; unmatched junction bases: 8. The CDR3 sequence is 14 residues long. CDR1 is SGHTA and CDR2 is FQGNSA in the germline V gene. A split of CD4+ cells into CD45RA+ naive and CD45RA-negative memory subsets was performed. Notes on this clone: Its cognate antigen is unknown.

Study-wide findings and caveats: Four donors shared approximately 5% of their naive CD4 clonotypes. Estimated richness was generally greater in naive than memory subsets.

At a deep level, the assay was run. This table comes from immunoSEQ multiplex PCR, and its TCRdb copy is limited to in-frame clones, with some not included. The data show about 980,000 clones, 70% to 85% seen once. The genes are TRBV7-2 and TRBJ2-7; 7 bases line up with TRBD2. This sequence was found in a young man in good health. The sequencing sample was made of memory CD4+ T cells sorted from blood. Subset denoted: CD45RA-negative fraction. The CDR3 nucleotides are TGTGCCAGCAGCCCGTCGGGACTACATTACGAGCAGTACTTC. Translated: CASSPSGLHYEQYF.